This TCR beta chain emerged from a study of blood T cells in healthy people across ages (dated by TCRdb to between 2015 and 2017). Looking at the study overall: In model experiments, roughly one uniquely barcoded TCR beta cDNA molecule per two T cells was captured by template switching. For two donors (one aged 18 to 29 and one aged 80 or older), the study analyzed two additional independent replicas of 1 million unique cDNA reads from the same blood draw. To avoid experimental bias, donors of different ages were spread randomly across the sequencing lanes. The donors were split into four age groups: young (average around 16 years), middle-aged (39), aged (roughly 68) and long-lived (roughly 88). Using deep sequencing normalized with unique cDNA molecular identifiers, the study measured how TCR beta repertoire diversity changes with age. What the research found in general, with its limitations: Estimates of total diversity based on one million sequenced T cells were regarded as lower bounds and as underestimates. Donor CMV infection status was unknown, potentially confounding age-related changes in expanded clonotypes. The percentage of naive T cells measured by flow cytometry correlated strongly with observed TCR beta diversity. Compared with the aged group, the long-lived group had more naive CD4+ T cells, fewer expanded clones and increased TCR diversity, a pattern suggesting age selection. Observed TCR beta diversity per million T cells fell roughly linearly with age, and a significant reduction was already apparent by age around 40. Because profiling used bulk unsorted PBMCs, naive and antigen-experienced compartments could not be compared conclusively.

The germline V and J ends show losses of 4 bases and 5 bases respectively, and no gene match explains 5 bases of the junction. According to the germline V gene (reference sequence), CDR1 reads DFQATT and CDR2 reads SNEGSKA. From the cysteine up to the phenylalanine, the CDR3 has a length of 13 residues. Here the CDR3 DNA is all that survives: 39 bases in frame from base 1. Systemically healthy Caucasian individuals from Russia, about 38 in total and aged 6 to 90 years, were included as donors. Each donor gave ten milliliters of peripheral blood, collected into EDTA-treated Vacutainer tubes. Ficoll-Paque density-gradient centrifugation was used to isolate PBMCs, with at least 6.5 million obtained per sample. Trizol reagent was used to extract total RNA from PBMCs, with at least 5 micrograms per sample. Naive CD45RAhigh/CD27high T cell percentages were measured by flow cytometry on a PBMC aliquot from every donor.

Only a few counts were recorded for this clonotype. Its antigen is unknown. No per-base quality is available; no much larger clone lies one base away. To prepare the library, 5' RACE was applied. TCRdb names Illumina HiSeq 2500 as the instrument used. A second about 7 to 12 cycle PCR used a sample-barcoded 5' primer and a J-beta primer mix. A template-switch 5' adaptor carrying 12 random nucleotides introduced a unique molecular identifier onto each TCR beta cDNA molecule. Each sample yielded at least 2.5 million CDR3-containing paired-end reads. First-strand cDNA was synthesized from all RNA with the Mint cDNA synthesis kit, primed by a TRBC-specific oligonucleotide. Following uracil-DNA glycosylase treatment, all cDNA underwent a first 18-cycle PCR with the universal primers M1SS and BC2_uni_R. Per the original workflow: For normalization, 1 million high-quality reads were randomly selected from each sample, with every read carrying a distinct molecular identifier. Reads with shared molecular identifiers were discarded instead of being binned into consensus sequences. CDR3 identification, clonotype clustering and error correction used MiTCR with a Q25 quality threshold and the strictest error-elimination algorithm. A nonparametric unseen species model with Euler transformation was used to estimate a lower bound on total TCR beta diversity. TCRdb reanalyzed the raw reads on its own, using fastp at Q25 for trimming and MiXCR for clone calling, and kept in-frame beta chains. Each CDR3 protein gets just one entry, which takes the most common genes and DNA from the rows behind it. The V and J calls were determined by TCRdb, not by the authors. For this sample the table gives around 1,000,000 distinct CDR3 sequences, of which about two fifths were detected only once. The ten top clones hold under 15% of the sample.

The chain was built from TRBV20-1 and TRBJ2-3; TRBD2 matches 8 bases in the middle. The sequencing input was blood. The TCR was taken from a young man in good health. DNA sequence: TGCAGTGCTACGGGGGGGCCCCTAGATACGCAGTATTTT. Its protein is CSATGGPLDTQYF.